The sequence of this T cell receptor (beta chain) was determined in a study of early T cells in non-severe SARS-CoV-2 infection. This clonotype has more than one count but fewer than ten. Between the trimmed V and J ends, which lost 6 bases and 1 base, there was a span of 9 bases. The CDR3 is made up of 13 amino acids. TCRdb analysed the 5' RACE reads with MiXCR anew, one entry per CDR3 protein. The sample has under 95,000 distinct CDR3 sequences; more than 10% are singletons. The sequenced sample consisted of whole blood. This TCR was recovered from an adult who was a healthcare worker with PCR-confirmed SARS-CoV-2 infection or an uninfected control (not recorded which). The J gene is TRBJ1-1, the V gene TRBV12-3 or TRBV12-4; D unclear. CDR3 sequence reads: CASSTSANTEAFF. For the CDR3, the DNA is TGTGCCAGCAGCACCTCAGCGAACACTGAAGCTTTCTTT.